Detailed here is one TCR beta chain. Its binding antigen is unknown. The sample holds no much larger clone one base away, and base qualities are not on file. This sample is part of a study of CD8 T cells in ankylosing spondylitis (dated by TCRdb to about 2017). About the investigation overall: The study set out to find disease-linked TCR variants by profiling T cell receptor beta repertoires in ankylosing spondylitis patients and healthy donors. In total, the full study cohort was made up of 95 to 110 healthy donors and approximately 27 ankylosing spondylitis patients. Peripheral blood was sampled, and synovial fluid was additionally collected from ankylosing spondylitis patients. What the work shows at the level of the full study, not this receptor alone: The disease-linked clones showed a CD8+ phenotype and occurred at relatively low frequencies in peripheral blood. A TCR beta motif made up of roughly eight highly homologous amino acid variants appeared to be characteristic of blood from ankylosing spondylitis patients. Significant enrichment of the disease-linked clones was reported in matched synovial fluid samples from ankylosing spondylitis patients. Some motif variants were previously reported in synovial fluid and blood of reactive arthritis patients, suggesting common disease-initiation mechanisms.

The germline V gene encodes CDR1 MGHRA and CDR2 YSYEKL. V has 0 bases trimmed and J has 5 bases trimmed; junction bases matching no gene number 9. Counted from cysteine to phenylalanine, this CDR3 has 16 amino acids. The CDR3 DNA has 48 bases and is translated from base 1. These reads were obtained on an Illumina HiSeq 2500. Quantitative 5'-RACE with molecular barcodes was used to prepare TCR beta libraries. Per the authors' processing: To identify disease-linked TCR variants, a new computational method was used, one built on a probabilistic model of VDJ rearrangement. TCRdb trimmed public reads at Q25 via fastp, called clones via MiXCR and kept in-frame beta chains. A single entry per CDR3 protein holds the most common genes and DNA from its merged rows. In this record, the V and J calls reflect TCRdb's handling and not the investigators' own analysis. This sample holds 270,000 or so distinct CDR3 sequences; 18% were observed only once. The leading ten clones occupy about a third of the sample.

The chain uses TRBV4-1 and TRBJ2-7, and TRBD2 aligns with 8 junction nucleotides. This receptor was obtained from a male donor with ankylosing spondylitis or in good health (not recorded which). The sequencing sample was made of blood, either unsorted or a sorted T cell fraction (not recorded which). The sequenced DNA is TGCGCCAGCAGCCAAGATCTGGTCCAGCGGGAGAACGAGCAGTACTTC. Its translation reads: CASSQDLVQRENEQYF.